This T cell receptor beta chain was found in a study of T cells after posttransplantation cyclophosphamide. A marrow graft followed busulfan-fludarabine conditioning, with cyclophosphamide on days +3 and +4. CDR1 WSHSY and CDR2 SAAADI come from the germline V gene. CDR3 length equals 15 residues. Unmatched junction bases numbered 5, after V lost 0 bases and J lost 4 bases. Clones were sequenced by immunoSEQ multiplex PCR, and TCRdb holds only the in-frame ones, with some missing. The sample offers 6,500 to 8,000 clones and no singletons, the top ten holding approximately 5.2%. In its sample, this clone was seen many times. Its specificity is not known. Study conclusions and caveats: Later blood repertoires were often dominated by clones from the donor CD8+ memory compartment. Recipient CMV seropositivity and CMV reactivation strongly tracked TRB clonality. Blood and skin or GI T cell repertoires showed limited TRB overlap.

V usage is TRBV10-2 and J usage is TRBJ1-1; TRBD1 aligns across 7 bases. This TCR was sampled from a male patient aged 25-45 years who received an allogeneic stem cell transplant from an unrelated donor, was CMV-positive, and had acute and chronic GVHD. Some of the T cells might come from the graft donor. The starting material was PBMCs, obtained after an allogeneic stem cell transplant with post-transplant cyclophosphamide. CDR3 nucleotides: TGCGCCAGCAGTGAGTCAGCCAGGGGGATCACTGAAGCTTTCTTT. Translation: CASSESARGITEAFF.